This T cell receptor (beta chain) was profiled in a study of blood T cell repertoires in COVID-19 (dated by TCRdb to between 2020 and 2021). About the investigation overall: Collaborator samples came from the United States, Italy and Spain and covered acute and convalescent phases of COVID-19. The prospective study material was composed of cDNA or gDNA derived from T cells, B-cell-depleted T cells, or PBMCs. Deeply sampled blood TCRbeta repertoires from subjects exposed to, actively infected with, or recovered from COVID-19 were included in the dataset. A freely available public database, intended as a resource for researchers studying the immune response to SARS-CoV-2, is where the repertoires were released. Samples came from the ongoing ImmuneRACE study (first 160 participants) plus 1,254 subjects from 6 global collaborators. Nearly every sample came with metadata listing a de-identified subject ID, COVID-19 status, age in years and sex. Where available, HLA class I and class II types were obtained from metadata supplied by the sample provider rather than from assay-based typing.

Findings and caveats that apply to the study as a whole: Clinical and demographic metadata were provided uncurated, with the amount varying by source and participant.

The V end loses 4 bases and the J end loses 2 bases, and a stretch of 15 bases separates them. The cysteine opens and the phenylalanine closes a CDR3 of 15 amino acids. The only DNA kept is the CDR3, 45 bases in frame from the first base. Looking up the germline V gene (reference sequence) yields CDR1 SGHKS and CDR2 YYEKEE. A note on this clone: Its antigen is unknown. Base qualities are not at hand, and no much larger clone is one base apart.

In Seattle, one collaborating source enrolled patients while the infection was active and tracked those patients longitudinally over the course of disease. The collaborating institutions used their own protocols to collect whole blood in K2EDTA tubes. For TCRbeta analysis, collaborators shipped samples as frozen whole blood, isolated PBMCs, or DNA extracted from either of those sample types. TCRbeta CDR3 regions were amplified from genomic DNA using the immunoSEQ Assay, a bias-controlled multiplex PCR. In the paper's pipeline: Within the assay, amplification of reference gene primers was used to estimate how many nucleated cells each sample contained. To quantify the absolute abundance of each unique TCRbeta CDR3 rearrangement, sequence reads were collapsed and filtered. For each sample, productive Simpson clonality was calculated by taking the square root of Simpson's diversity index across productive rearrangements. TCRdb limited this immuneACCESS table to in-frame rearrangements with V and J called. A share of clones is missing; checked studies link under half to unresolved V genes, and the rest is unexplained. That table supplies the V and J calls and clone size; D and trimming were determined from the DNA. The sample profile shows some 150,000 clones; 75% to 85% of them were found once. The ten largest clones add up to around 5% of the sample.

The receptor's source is a woman aged 70 to 79 with COVID-19, enrolled during active disease. The chain was built from TRBV5-5 and TRBJ1-1; TRBD1 is possibly the D segment (5 matching bases). The sequenced sample consisted of peripheral blood. The base sequence is TGTGCCAGCAGCCCGAACCCGACAGAAAACACTGAAGCTTTCTTT. Its coded protein is CASSPNPTENTEAFF.